The rows below give T cell receptor beta chains drawn from one sample of a study of cytomegalovirus exposure and HLA in healthy donors. Using immunoSEQ multiplex PCR, the repertoire was profiled, and TCRdb retains in-frame clones only, with some absent. Here the sample spans some 120,000 clones, just under 75% being singletons. Sequencing was performed on PBMCs. These receptors were obtained from a man in his 60s in good health and CMV-seropositive. Each CDR3 is given with its conserved first and last residue. D genes are given only for firm matches. The size entry is marked missing in some rows and otherwise reads once, few, many or a size class.

.	TRBJ1-2	TRBD1	TRBV30	TGTGCCTGGCGACAGGGGCCCTATGGCTACACCTTC	CAWRQGPYGYTF
.	TRBJ1-2	.	TRBV6-1	TGTGCCAGCAGCTCCTCAGGGCCCTATGGCTACACCTTC	CASSSSGPYGYTF
.	TRBJ2-7	.	TRBV10-1	TGCGCCAGCAGTGGTGCCGCAGATGGGGCACTATCCTTC	CASSGAADGALSF
.	TRBJ1-1	.	TRBV5-6	TGTGCCAGCAGCTTGGGCCCCACAGATGAAGCTTTCTTT	CASSLGPTDEAFF
.	TRBJ2-2	TRBD1	TRBV7-9	TGTGCCAGCAGCTTGGGACAGACTGTCACCGGGGAGCTGTTTTTT	CASSLGQTVTGELFF
.	TRBJ2-2	TRBD2	TRBV5-6	TGTGCCAGCAGCTTGTATTGGACTAGCGGGGGGGCCGCCGGGGAGCTGTTTTTT	CASSLYWTSGGAAGELFF
.	TRBJ1-5	.	TRBV4-1	TGCGCCAGCAGCCGGAACCGGGACAACCATCAGCCCCAGCATTTT	CASSRNRDNHQPQHF
few	TRBJ1-4	TRBD1	TRBV7-2	TGTGCCAGCAGCTTCCGGGACAGGGCTCGTGAAAAACTGTTTTTT	CASSFRDRAREKLFF
.	TRBJ2-7	TRBD1	TRBV5-1	TGCGCCAGCAGAACGACAGGGGGCTACGAGCAGTACTTC	CASRTTGGYEQYF
.	TRBJ2-1	.	TRBV7-2	TGTGCCAGCAGCTTAGTAGCGGCCAGAAACGAGCAGTTCTTC	CASSLVAARNEQFF
.	TRBJ2-7	.	TRBV2	TGTGCCAGCAGTAAGGGGTTCTACGAGCAGTACTTC	CASSKGFYEQYF
.	TRBJ2-3	TRBD1	TRBV10-3	TGTGCCATCAGGCCGGGACAGGGGGCCGGAGATACGCAGTATTTT	CAIRPGQGAGDTQYF
.	TRBJ1-5	TRBD1	TRBV6-5	TGTGCCAGCAGTTACCAACAGGGGAGTAATCAGCCCCAGCATTTT	CASSYQQGSNQPQHF
few	TRBJ1-2	.	TRBV5-1	TGCGCCAGCAGCGACTCACTGGGGGCTCTCAGCCCGGAGGGCTACACCTTC	CASSDSLGALSPEGYTF
.	TRBJ1-6	TRBD1	TRBV7-2	TGTGCCAGCAGCCGCGGGGACAGTTATTCACCCCTCCACTTT	CASSRGDSYSPLHF
.	TRBJ2-7	.	TRBV28	TGTGCCAGCACCCACCGGGGGGCGGGCGAGCAGTACTTC	CASTHRGAGEQYF
.	TRBJ2-5	TRBD2	TRBV27	TGTGCCAGCAGTATTACTAGCGGGGGGCCCCGGGCCCAGTACTTC	CASSITSGGPRAQYF
few	TRBJ1-1	.	TRBV20-1	TGCAGTAGGGCGAGGGCCACTGAAGCTTTCTTT	CSRARATEAFF
.	TRBJ1-6	.	TRBV6-1	TGTGCCAGCAGTGGGGGTAGGGGGGGACTAGGAGCACCCCTCCACTTT	CASSGGRGGLGAPLHF
.	TRBJ2-2	.	TRBV21-1	TGTGCCAGCAGTCCCGAGTCTCCCGGGGAGCTGTTTTTT	CASSPESPGELFF
.	TRBJ2-1	TRBD2	TRBV29-1	TGCAGCGGGCGGGGGGTCAGCTCCTACAATGAGCAGTTCTTC	CSGRGVSSYNEQFF
.	TRBJ1-4	.	TRBV28	TGTGCCAGCAGTTCCCGGGCAGGGGCTAATGAAAAACTGTTTTTT	CASSSRAGANEKLFF
.	TRBJ2-7	.	TRBV25-1	TGTGCCAGCAGTAAGACGATGGGGGGGCGGGAGCAGTACTTC	CASSKTMGGREQYF
.	TRBJ1-2	.	TRBV6-6	TGTGCCAGCAGCTTTCTAGACAGAAGCGACTATGGCTACACCTTC	CASSFLDRSDYGYTF
.	TRBJ1-1	.	TRBV10-2	TGCGCCAGCAGTGGGGGGGGGCAGAGGACTGAAGCTTTCTTT	CASSGGGQRTEAFF
.	TRBJ1-1	.	TRBV19	TGTGCCAGTAGTTCCCCCCTCGACACTGAAGCTTTCTTT	CASSSPLDTEAFF
.	TRBJ2-7	.	TRBV6-5	TGTGCCAGCAGTTACTTTCAGGGTTTTGGTTACGAGCAGTACTTC	CASSYFQGFGYEQYF
.	TRBJ1-3	TRBD1	TRBV5-1	TGCGCCAGCAGACCTACCCAGGGGGGCTCTGGAAACACCATATATTTT	CASRPTQGGSGNTIYF
.	TRBJ2-2	.	TRBV5-6	TGTGCCAGCAGCTTTCCAGCCGGGACTCTCACCGGGGAGCTGTTTTTT	CASSFPAGTLTGELFF
.	TRBJ1-1	.	TRBV5-1	TGCGCCAGCAGCGGGGGGGGGCTCGGCACTGAAGCTTTCTTT	CASSGGGLGTEAFF
few	TRBJ1-6	.	TRBV6-1	TGTGCCAGCATTAGACAGGTCGGATCTTCACCCCTCCACTTT	CASIRQVGSSPLHF
.	TRBJ1-5	.	TRBV5-1	TGCGCCAGCAGCCCGGGTGATGGTTTGGGCAATCAGCCCCAGCATTTT	CASSPGDGLGNQPQHF
many	TRBJ2-1	.	TRBV10-2	TGCGCCAGCAGTGAGTCCACTGTATACAATGAGCAGTTCTTC	CASSESTVYNEQFF
.	TRBJ1-6	.	TRBV28	TGTGCCAGCCACGAGGAATACACATCACCCCTCCACTTT	CASHEEYTSPLHF
few	TRBJ2-7	.	TRBV4-2	TGTGCCAGCAGCCCGGAAGGGAGAGGGTACGACGAGCAGTACTTC	CASSPEGRGYDEQYF
.	TRBJ1-5	TRBD1	TRBV30	TGTGCCTGGAGCGAGGGGACAGCGGAGGAGTGGCCCCAGCATTTT	CAWSEGTAEEWPQHF
few	TRBJ1-2	.	TRBV19	TGTGCCAGTAGTACCTCGGGGGTTACTAACTATGGCTACACCTTC	CASSTSGVTNYGYTF
once	TRBJ1-3	.	TRBV14	TGTGCCAGCAGCCAAGCTTTCGGCTCTGGAAACACCATATATTTT	CASSQAFGSGNTIYF
.	TRBJ1-2	TRBD1	TRBV9	TGTGCCAGCAGCCTACAACAGGGGTGGTATGGCTACACCTTC	CASSLQQGWYGYTF
.	TRBJ1-2	TRBD1	TRBV5-4	TGTGCCAGCAGCTCAGGGACAGGGGAAATCTTGGTCTATGGCTACACCTTC	CASSSGTGEILVYGYTF
.	TRBJ2-2	TRBD2	TRBV5-1	TGCGCCAGCAGCGGGGGGGTAGGGGACTCCTCTTGGACCGGGGAGCTGTTTTTT	CASSGGVGDSSWTGELFF
.	TRBJ1-2	.	TRBV7-9	TGCCTCTATAACTCCGGGGACGGGAGGAACTATGGCTACACCTTC	CLYNSGDGRNYGYTF
.	TRBJ1-2	.	TRBV5-1	TGCGCCAGCAGCTTGGAAGCAGGGCTTTTCTATGGCTACACCTTC	CASSLEAGLFYGYTF
.	TRBJ2-7	.	TRBV27	TGTGCCAGCAGTTTTCGAGTTGGCGAGCAGTACTTC	CASSFRVGEQYF
.	TRBJ1-1	.	TRBV5-6	TGTGCCAGCAGCCCTACTGGACTGATGAACACTGAAGCTTTCTTT	CASSPTGLMNTEAFF
.	TRBJ2-3	.	TRBV28	TGTGCCAGCAGTTCTCGACAGGTTTTCACAGATACGCAGTATTTT	CASSSRQVFTDTQYF
.	TRBJ1-2	.	TRBV15	TGTGCCACCAGCAGAGGACAGCTGAACATCTATGGCTACACCTTC	CATSRGQLNIYGYTF
.	TRBJ2-1	TRBD2	TRBV7-2	TGTGCCAGCAGCGACTCGTCACTAGCGAATGAGCAGTTCTTC	CASSDSSLANEQFF
.	TRBJ1-1	.	TRBV13	TGTGCCAGCAGTTCTCGGGGGATCACTGAAGCTTTCTTT	CASSSRGITEAFF
.	TRBJ2-3	TRBD2	TRBV27	TGTGCCAGCAGACACAACGGACTAGCGGGGGTGGTTACGCAGTATTTT	CASRHNGLAGVVTQYF
.	TRBJ1-5	.	TRBV5-5	TGTGCCAGCAGCTTGGTGGGAGGAAATCAGCCCCAGCATTTT	CASSLVGGNQPQHF